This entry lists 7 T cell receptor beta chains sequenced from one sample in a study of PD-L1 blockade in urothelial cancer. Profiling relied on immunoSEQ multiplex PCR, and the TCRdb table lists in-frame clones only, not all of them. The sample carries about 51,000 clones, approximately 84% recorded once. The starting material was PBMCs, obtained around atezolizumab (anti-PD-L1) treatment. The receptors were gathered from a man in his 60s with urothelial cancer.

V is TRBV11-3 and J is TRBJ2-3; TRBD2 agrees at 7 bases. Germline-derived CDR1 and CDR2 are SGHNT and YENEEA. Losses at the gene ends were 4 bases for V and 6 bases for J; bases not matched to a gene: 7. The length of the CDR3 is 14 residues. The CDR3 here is CASSWTRGADTQYF. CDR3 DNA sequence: TGTGCCAGCAGCTGGACTAGGGGAGCGGATACGCAGTATTTT.

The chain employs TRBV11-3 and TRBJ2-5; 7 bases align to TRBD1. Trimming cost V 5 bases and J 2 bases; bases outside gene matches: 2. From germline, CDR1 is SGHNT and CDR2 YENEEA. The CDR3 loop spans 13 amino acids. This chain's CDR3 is CASSKGQQETQYF. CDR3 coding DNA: TGTGCCAGCAGCAAGGGACAGCAAGAGACCCAGTACTTC.

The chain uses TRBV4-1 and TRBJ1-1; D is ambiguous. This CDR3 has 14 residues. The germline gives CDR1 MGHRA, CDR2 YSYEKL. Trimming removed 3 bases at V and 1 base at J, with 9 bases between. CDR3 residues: CASSHGQANTEAFF. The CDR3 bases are TGCGCCAGCAGCCACGGCCAGGCGAACACTGAAGCTTTCTTT.

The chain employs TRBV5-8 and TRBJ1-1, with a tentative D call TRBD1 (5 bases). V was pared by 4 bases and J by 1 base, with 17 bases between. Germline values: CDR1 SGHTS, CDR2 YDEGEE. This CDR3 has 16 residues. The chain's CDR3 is CASSRRNQGKNTEAFF. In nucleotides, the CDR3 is TGTGCCAGCAGCCGCCGAAACCAGGGTAAGAACACTGAAGCTTTCTTT.

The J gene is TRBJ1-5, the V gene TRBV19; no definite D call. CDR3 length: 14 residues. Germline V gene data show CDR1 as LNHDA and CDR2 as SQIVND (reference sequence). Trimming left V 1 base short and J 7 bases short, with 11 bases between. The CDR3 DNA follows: TGTGCCAGTAGTATAGTTCCGGGAAACCAGCCCCAGCATTTT. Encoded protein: CASSIVPGNQPQHF.

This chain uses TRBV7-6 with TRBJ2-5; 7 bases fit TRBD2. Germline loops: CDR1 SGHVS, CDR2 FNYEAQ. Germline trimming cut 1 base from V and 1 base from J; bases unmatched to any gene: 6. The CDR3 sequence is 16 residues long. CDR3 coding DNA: TGTGCCAGCAGCTTAGAAGGCGGGAGCGGCCAAGAGACCCAGTACTTC. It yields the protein CASSLEGGSGQETQYF.

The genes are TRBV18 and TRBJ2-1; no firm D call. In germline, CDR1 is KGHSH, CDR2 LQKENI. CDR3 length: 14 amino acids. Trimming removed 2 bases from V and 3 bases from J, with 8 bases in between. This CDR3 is CASSPSGLYNEQFF. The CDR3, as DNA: TGTGCCAGCTCACCATCAGGTCTCTACAATGAGCAGTTCTTC.